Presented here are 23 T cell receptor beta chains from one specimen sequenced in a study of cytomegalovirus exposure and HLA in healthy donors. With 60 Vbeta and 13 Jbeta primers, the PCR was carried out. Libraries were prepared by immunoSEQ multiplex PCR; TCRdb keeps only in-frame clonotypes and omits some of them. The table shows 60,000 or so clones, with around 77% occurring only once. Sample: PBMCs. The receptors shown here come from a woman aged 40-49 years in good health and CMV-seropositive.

CDR3 protein: CASSAGDRAFYGYTF. CDR3 nucleotides: TGTGCCAGCAGCGCAGGGGACAGGGCTTTCTATGGCTACACCTTC. This rearrangement joins TRBV9 to TRBJ1-2; 9 positions match TRBD1. Germline loops: CDR1 SGDLS, CDR2 YYNGEE. CDR3 length: 15 residues. Unmatched junction bases numbered 7, after V lost 3 bases and J lost 4 bases.

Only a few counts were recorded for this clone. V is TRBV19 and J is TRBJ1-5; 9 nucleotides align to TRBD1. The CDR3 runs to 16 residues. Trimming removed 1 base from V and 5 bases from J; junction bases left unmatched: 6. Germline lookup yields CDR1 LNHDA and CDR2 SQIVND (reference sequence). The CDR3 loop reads CASSIAWDRAYQPQHF. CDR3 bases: TGTGCCAGTAGTATAGCTTGGGACAGGGCATATCAGCCCCAGCATTTT.

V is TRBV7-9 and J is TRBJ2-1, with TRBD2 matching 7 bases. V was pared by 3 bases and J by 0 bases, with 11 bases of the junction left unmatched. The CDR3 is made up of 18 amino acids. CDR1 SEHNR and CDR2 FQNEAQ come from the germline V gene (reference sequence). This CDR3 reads CASSLGRIAGRSYNEQFF. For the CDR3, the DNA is TGTGCCAGCAGCTTGGGAAGGATAGCGGGCCGCTCCTACAATGAGCAGTTCTTC.

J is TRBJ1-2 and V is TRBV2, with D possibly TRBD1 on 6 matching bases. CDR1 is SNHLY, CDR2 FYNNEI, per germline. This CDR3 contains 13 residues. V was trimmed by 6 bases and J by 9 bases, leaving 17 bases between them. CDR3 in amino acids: CASSGGGSRRYTF. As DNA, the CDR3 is TGTGCCAGCAGCGGCGGGGGCAGTCGGCGCTACACCTTC.

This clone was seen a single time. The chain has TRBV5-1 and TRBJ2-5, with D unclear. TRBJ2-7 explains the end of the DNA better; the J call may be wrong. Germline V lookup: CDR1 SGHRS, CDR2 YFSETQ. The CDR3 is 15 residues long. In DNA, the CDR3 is TGCGCCAGCAGGGCCGGGTCTTATATTTCCTACGAGCAGTACTTC. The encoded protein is CASRAGSYISYEQYF.

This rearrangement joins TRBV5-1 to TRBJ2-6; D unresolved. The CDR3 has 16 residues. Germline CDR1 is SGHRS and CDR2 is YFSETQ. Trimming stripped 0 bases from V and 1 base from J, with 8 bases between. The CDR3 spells CASSLDRTSGANVLTF. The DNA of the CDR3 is TGCGCCAGCAGCTTGGACCGTACTTCTGGGGCCAACGTCCTGACTTTC.

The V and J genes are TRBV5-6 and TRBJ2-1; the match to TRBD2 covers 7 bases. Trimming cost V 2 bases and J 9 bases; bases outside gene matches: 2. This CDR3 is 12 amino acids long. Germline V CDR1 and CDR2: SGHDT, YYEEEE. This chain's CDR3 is CASSFGRGEQFF. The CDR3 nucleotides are TGTGCCAGCAGCTTTGGGAGGGGTGAGCAGTTCTTC.

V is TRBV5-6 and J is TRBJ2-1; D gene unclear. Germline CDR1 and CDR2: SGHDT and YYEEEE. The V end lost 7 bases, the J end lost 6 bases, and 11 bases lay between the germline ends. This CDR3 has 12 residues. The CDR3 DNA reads TGTGCCAGCCGGAGCCCTTCCAATGAGCAGTTCTTC. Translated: CASRSPSNEQFF.

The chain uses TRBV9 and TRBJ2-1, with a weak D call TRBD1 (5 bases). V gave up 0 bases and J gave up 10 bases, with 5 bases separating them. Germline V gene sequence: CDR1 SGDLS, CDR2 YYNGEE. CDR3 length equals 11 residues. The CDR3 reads CASSVAGEQFF. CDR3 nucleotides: TGTGCCAGCAGCGTAGCAGGGGAGCAGTTCTTC.

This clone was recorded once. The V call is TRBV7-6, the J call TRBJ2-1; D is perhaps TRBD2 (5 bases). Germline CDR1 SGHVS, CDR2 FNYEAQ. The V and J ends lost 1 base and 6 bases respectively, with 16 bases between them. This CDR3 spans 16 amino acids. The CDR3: CASSLGGGEKFNEQFF. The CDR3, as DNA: TGTGCCAGCAGCTTAGGCGGAGGAGAGAAGTTCAATGAGCAGTTCTTC.

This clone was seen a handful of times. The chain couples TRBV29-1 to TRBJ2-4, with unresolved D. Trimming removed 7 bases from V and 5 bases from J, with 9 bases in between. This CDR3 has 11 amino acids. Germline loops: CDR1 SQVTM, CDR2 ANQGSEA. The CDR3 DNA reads TGCAGCGCCTTCGGTCAAAACATTCAGTACTTC. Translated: CSAFGQNIQYF.

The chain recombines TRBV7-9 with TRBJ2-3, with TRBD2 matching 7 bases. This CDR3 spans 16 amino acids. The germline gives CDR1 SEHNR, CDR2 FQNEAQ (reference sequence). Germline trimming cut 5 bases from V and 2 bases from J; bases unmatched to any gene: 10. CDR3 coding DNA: TGTGCCAGCAGCCCCTTGAGCGGGGCACACACAGATACGCAGTATTTT. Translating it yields CASSPLSGAHTDTQYF. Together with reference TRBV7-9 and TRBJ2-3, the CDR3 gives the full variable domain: DTGVSQNPRHKITKRGQNVTFRCDPISEHNRLYWYRQTLGQGPEFLTYFQNEAQLEKSRLLSDRFSAERPKGSFSTLEIQRTEQGDSAMYLCASSPLSGAHTDTQYFGPGTRLTVL.

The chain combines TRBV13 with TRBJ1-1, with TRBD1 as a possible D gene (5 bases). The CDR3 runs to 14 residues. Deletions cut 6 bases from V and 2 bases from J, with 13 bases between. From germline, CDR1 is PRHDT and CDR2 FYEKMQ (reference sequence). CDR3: CASREGWGNTEAFF. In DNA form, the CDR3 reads TGTGCCAGCAGGGAGGGGTGGGGTAACACTGAAGCTTTCTTT.

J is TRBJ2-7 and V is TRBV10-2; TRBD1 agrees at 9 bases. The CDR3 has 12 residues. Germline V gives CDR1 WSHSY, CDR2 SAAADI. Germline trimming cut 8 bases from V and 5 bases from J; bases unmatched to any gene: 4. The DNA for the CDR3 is TGCGCCAGCGGTGGACAGGGGCACGAGCAGTACTTC. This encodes CASGGQGHEQYF.

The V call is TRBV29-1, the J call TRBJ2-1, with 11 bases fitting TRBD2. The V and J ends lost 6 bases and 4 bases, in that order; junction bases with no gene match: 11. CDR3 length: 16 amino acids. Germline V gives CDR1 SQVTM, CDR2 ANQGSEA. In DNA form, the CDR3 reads TGCAGCGTAGGGCTAGCGGGGGGAATAGCATACAATGAGCAGTTCTTC. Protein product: CSVGLAGGIAYNEQFF.

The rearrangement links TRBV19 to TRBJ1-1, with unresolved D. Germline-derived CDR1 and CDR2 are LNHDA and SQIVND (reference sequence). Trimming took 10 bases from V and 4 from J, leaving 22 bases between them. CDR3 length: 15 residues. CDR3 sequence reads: CATHPEGRPTTEAFF. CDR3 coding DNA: TGTGCCACTCATCCTGAGGGCAGACCGACCACTGAAGCTTTCTTT. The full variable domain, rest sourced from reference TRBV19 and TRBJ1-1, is DGGITQSPKYLFRKEGQNVTLSCEQNLNHDAMYWYRQDPGQGLRLIYYSQIVNDFQKGDIAEGYSVSREKKESFPLTVTSAQKNPTAFYLCATHPEGRPTTEAFFGQGTRLTVV.

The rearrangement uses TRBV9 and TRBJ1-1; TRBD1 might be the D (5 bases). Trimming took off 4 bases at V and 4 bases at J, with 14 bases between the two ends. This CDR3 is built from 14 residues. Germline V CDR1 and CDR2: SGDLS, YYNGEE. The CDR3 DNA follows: TGTGCCAGCAGCCCCTCATGGGGGGTCACTGAAGCTTTCTTT. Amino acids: CASSPSWGVTEAFF.

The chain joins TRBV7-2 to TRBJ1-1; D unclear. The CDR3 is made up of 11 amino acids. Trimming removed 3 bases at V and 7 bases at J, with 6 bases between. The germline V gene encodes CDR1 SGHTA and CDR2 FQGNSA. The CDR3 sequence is CASSFELEAFF. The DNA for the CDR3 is TGTGCCAGCAGCTTTGAACTTGAAGCTTTCTTT.

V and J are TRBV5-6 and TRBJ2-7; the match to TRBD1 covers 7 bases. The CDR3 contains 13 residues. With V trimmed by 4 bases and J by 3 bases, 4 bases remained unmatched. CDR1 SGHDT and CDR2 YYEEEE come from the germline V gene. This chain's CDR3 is CASSRQGYYEQYF. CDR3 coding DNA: TGTGCCAGCAGCCGACAGGGATACTACGAGCAGTACTTC. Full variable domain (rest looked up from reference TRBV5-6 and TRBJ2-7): DAGVTQSPTHLIKTRGQQVTLRCSPKSGHDTVSWYQQALGQGPQFIFQYYEEEERQRGNFPDRFSGHQFPNYSSELNVNALLLGDSALYLCASSRQGYYEQYFGPGTRLTVT.

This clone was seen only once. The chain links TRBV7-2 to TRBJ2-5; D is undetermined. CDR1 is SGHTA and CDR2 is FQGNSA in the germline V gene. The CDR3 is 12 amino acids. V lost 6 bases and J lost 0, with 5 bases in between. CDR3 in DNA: TGTGCCAGCAGTCGGTACCAAGAGACCCAGTACTTC. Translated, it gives CASSRYQETQYF.

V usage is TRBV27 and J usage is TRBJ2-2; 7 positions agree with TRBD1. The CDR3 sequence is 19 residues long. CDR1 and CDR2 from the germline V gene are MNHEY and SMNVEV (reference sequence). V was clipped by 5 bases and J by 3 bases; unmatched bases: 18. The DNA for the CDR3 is TGTGCCAGCAGTAAAACCTCAACAGGGGCCAGAGGGTACACCGGGGAGCTGTTTTTT. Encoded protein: CASSKTSTGARGYTGELFF.

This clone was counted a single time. CDR3 nucleotides: TGTGCCAGCAGCTTGACTAGCGGGGGTGGTGGAAGCACAGATACGCAGTATTTT. Encoded protein: CASSLTSGGGGSTDTQYF. The V gene is TRBV7-2, the J gene TRBJ2-3; 12 bases are shared with TRBD2. From germline, CDR1 is SGHTA and CDR2 FQGNSA. The CDR3 spans 18 residues. The trim removed 3 bases at V and 0 bases at J, leaving 7 bases unmatched.

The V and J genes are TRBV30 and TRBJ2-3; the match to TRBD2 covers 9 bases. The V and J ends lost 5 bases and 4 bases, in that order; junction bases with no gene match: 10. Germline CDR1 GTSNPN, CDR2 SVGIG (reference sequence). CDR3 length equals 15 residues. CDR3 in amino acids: CAWAQRGAVSDTQYF. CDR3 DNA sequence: TGTGCCTGGGCCCAGCGGGGGGCTGTGTCAGATACGCAGTATTTT. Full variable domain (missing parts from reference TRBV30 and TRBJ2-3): SQTIHQWPATLVQPVGSPLSLECTVEGTSNPNLYWYRQAAGRGLQLLFYSVGIGQISSEVPQNLSASRPQDRQFILSSKKLLLSDSGFYLCAWAQRGAVSDTQYFGPGTRLTVL.